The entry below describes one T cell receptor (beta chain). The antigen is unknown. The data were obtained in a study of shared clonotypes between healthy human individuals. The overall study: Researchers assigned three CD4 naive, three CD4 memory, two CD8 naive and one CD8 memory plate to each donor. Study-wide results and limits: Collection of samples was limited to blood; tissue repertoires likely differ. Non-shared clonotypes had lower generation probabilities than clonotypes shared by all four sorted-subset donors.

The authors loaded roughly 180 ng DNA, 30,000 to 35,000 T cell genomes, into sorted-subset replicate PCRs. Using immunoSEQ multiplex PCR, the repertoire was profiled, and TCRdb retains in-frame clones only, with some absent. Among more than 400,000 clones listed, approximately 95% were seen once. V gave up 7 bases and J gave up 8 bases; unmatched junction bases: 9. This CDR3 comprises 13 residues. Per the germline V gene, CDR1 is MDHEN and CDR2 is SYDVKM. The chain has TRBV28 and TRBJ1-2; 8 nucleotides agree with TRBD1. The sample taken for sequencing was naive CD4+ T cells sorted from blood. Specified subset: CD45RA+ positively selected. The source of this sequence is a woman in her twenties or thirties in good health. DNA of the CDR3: TGTGCCAGCATTTCAGGACAGGGATTCGGCTACACCTTC. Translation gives CASISGQGFGYTF.